A selection of T cell receptor beta chains follows, all from one sample in a study of shared clonotypes between healthy human individuals. Sequenced by immunoSEQ multiplex PCR; TCRdb stores in-frame clones only, minus some. The sample includes about 2.1 million clones, just over 90% seen only once; the top ten take around 1.7%. Sequenced input: naive CD8+ T cells from PBMCs. The receptors derive from a man between 18 and 29 years old in good health. Some clones in this sample may be carry-over from other donors' samples. The CDR3 runs from the conserved cysteine through the conserved F or W. The D gene is left open where the match is weak. The size of a clone is reported for some rows only, either as once, few or many, or as a class for expanded clones.

>TRBJ2-4|.|TRBV19|.
TGTGCCAGTACCGCTGCTGGGAGGACCAAAAACATTCAGTACTTC
CASTAAGRTKNIQYF
>TRBJ2-2|.|TRBV4-1|.
TGCGCCAGCAGCCAAGTGTTCCGGACTACAAACACCGGGGAGCTGTTTTTT
CASSQVFRTTNTGELFF
>TRBJ2-4|once|TRBV6-1|TRBD1
TGTGCCAGCAGTGAACCTGGACAGGGGTTCGTTGGAAACATTCAGTACTTC
CASSEPGQGFVGNIQYF
>TRBJ2-2|.|TRBV19|.
TGTGCCACCGCTGCGCCCGGGGAGCTGTTTTTT
CATAAPGELFF
>TRBJ1-1|once|TRBV13|.
TGTGCCAGCAGCTTAGTCCGGGGAAACACTGAAGCTTTCTTT
CASSLVRGNTEAFF
>TRBJ2-3|.|TRBV28|.
TGTGCCAGCAGTTTAAGAATAGCGGTCCCTACTAGCACAGATACGCAGTATTTT
CASSLRIAVPTSTDTQYF
>TRBJ2-7|.|TRBV7-6|.
TGTGCCAGCTCCTACCGGGCCCCCGGGGCCTACGAGCAGTACTTC
CASSYRAPGAYEQYF
>TRBJ2-1|.|TRBV9|TRBD2
TGTGCCAGCAGCGGAGGGACTAGCGGGAGGGCCTACTATGAGCAGTTCTTC
CASSGGTSGRAYYEQFF
>TRBJ2-3|once|TRBV7-8|TRBD2
TGTGCCAGCAGCCCGCGGGTGACTAGCGGGAGGCACAGCACAGATACGCAGTATTTT
CASSPRVTSGRHSTDTQYF
>TRBJ1-2|.|TRBV10-3|.
TGTGCCATCAGTGAGCAGGACTGGTATGGCTACACCTTC
CAISEQDWYGYTF
>TRBJ2-7|.|TRBV10-3|.
TGTGCCATCAGTGAGAGCCGCCCGGGAGCCTCCTACGAGCAGTACTTC
CAISESRPGASYEQYF
>TRBJ2-2|.|TRBV11-3|.
TGTGCCAGCAGCTTCGCTGCTAGCGAGATCACCGGGGAGCTGTTTTTT
CASSFAASEITGELFF
>TRBJ2-3|.|TRBV10-1|TRBD2
TGCGCCAGTATAAGGACTAGCGGGAGTCCCCCAGATACGCAGTATTTT
CASIRTSGSPPDTQYF
>TRBJ2-1|.|TRBV5-4|TRBD2
TGTGCCAGCAGCTTCCGGACTAGCGGAAACAATGAGCAGTTCTTC
CASSFRTSGNNEQFF
>TRBJ2-7|.|TRBV7-9|TRBD2
TGTGCCAGCAGCCGCGGCCCGGGACTAGTACCGTACGAGCAGTACTTC
CASSRGPGLVPYEQYF
>TRBJ2-1|.|TRBV7-9|TRBD2
TGTGCCAGCAGCTCAGGGACTAGCCACTCGGATGAGCAGTTCTTC
CASSSGTSHSDEQFF
>TRBJ2-1|.|TRBV7-6|.
TGTGCCAGCAGCTTAGGGGACTTATACAATGAGCAGTTCTTC
CASSLGDLYNEQFF
>TRBJ1-3|.|TRBV12-5|TRBD1
TGTGCTAGTGGTTTGGCCTCACCGACAGGGGTGGCAAACACCATATATTTT
CASGLASPTGVANTIYF
>TRBJ2-7|.|TRBV11-3|.
TGTGCCAGCAGCCAATATTACGGGAGCTCCTACGAGCAGTACTTC
CASSQYYGSSYEQYF
>TRBJ1-1|.|TRBV27|.
TGTGCCAGCAGTTTAGGGGGCGCGGGGAGGGCAGCTTTCTTT
CASSLGGAGRAAFF
>TRBJ2-2|.|TRBV5-4|.
TGTGCCAGCAGCTGGAAAAGGGAGATGTCCGGGGAGCTGTTTTTT
CASSWKREMSGELFF
>TRBJ2-7|.|TRBV6-5|TRBD2
TGTGCCAGCAGTCCACGACTAGCGGGAGGAGACGAGCAGTACTTC
CASSPRLAGGDEQYF
>TRBJ2-7|once|TRBV9|TRBD1
TGTGCCAGCAGCCCTGGGGACAGGGGCGAGCAGTACTTC
CASSPGDRGEQYF
>TRBJ2-1|.|TRBV27|TRBD2
TGTGCCAGCAGTCCCTTGGGGGAGGGATCTGGTGAGCAGTTCTTC
CASSPLGEGSGEQFF
>TRBJ2-5|.|TRBV19|TRBD2
TGTGCCAGTAGTATTCTTTGGACTAGCGGGTACCAAGAGACCCAGTACTTC
CASSILWTSGYQETQYF